This T cell receptor beta chain was observed in a study of tumor-infiltrating lymphocytes in primary liver carcinoma. Study-wide points: Against blood, tumors held a significantly higher top-250-clone fraction (p = 0.039). Tumor-adjacent and tumor-blood pairs shared less of their repertoires than tumor region pairs shared.

This CDR3 is built from 16 residues. Germline lookup yields CDR1 SGHAT and CDR2 FQNNGV. RNA isolated from unsorted whole blood supplied the blood RNA, with germline DNA also extracted. Reverse transcription of around 0.45 ug total RNA with a constant-region primer produced TCR beta cDNA. ARM-PCR, slightly modified, supplied the TCR beta libraries through three nested multiplex PCR rounds. PCR rounds one and two used TRBV1-TRBV30 forward primers with a C-beta reverse primer for roughly 10 cycles each. TCRdb called the multiplex PCR reads again in MiXCR, with one record for every CDR3 protein. The table records 330,000 or so distinct CDR3 sequences, 65% of them present only once. This clonotype appeared a single time. The antigen is not known. At one end, the junction sequence differs from germline, possibly due to a read error.

Sequenced input: peripheral blood. This sequence originates from a man aged 40-55 years with primary liver carcinoma and hepatitis B virus infection. J is TRBJ2-5 and V is TRBV11-2; the D gene could be TRBD1 or TRBD2 (5 bases each). The CDR3 nucleotides read TGTGCCAACAGCCAAACTCCTGGCGAGGGGAAAGAGACTCAGTACTTC. Translated, it gives CANSQTPGEGKETQYF.